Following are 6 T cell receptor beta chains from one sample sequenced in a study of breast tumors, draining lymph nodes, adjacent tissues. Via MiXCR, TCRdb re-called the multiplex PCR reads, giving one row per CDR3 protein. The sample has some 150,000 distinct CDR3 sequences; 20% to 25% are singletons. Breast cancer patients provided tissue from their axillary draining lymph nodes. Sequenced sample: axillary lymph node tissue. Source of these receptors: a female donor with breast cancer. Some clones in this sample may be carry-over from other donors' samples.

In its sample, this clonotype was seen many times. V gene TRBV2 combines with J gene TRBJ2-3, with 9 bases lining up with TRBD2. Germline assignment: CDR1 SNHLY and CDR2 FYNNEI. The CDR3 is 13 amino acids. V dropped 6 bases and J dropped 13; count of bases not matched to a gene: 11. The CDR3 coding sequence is TGTGCCAGCAGCGAGGGGACTAGCAATGATAAGTATTTT. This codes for CASSEGTSNDKYF.

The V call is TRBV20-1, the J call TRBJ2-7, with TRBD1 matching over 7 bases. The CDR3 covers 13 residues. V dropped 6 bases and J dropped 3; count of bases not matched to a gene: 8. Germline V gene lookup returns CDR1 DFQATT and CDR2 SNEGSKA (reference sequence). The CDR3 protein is CSAGRGQFYEQYF. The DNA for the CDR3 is TGCAGTGCAGGCCGGGGACAGTTCTACGAGCAGTACTTC.

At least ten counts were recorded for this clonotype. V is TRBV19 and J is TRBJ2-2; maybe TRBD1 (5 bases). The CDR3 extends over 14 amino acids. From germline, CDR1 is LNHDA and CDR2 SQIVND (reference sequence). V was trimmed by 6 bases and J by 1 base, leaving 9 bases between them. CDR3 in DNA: TGTGCCAGTAGCATGGGGCGGAACACCGGGGAGCTGTTTTTT. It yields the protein CASSMGRNTGELFF.

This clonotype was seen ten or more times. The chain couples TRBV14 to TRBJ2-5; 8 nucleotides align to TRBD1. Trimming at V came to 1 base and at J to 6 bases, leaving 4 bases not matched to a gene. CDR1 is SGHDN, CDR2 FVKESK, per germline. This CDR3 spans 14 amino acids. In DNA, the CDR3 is TGTGCCAGCAGCCAAGTTGCAGGGGGCCAGACCCAGTACTTC. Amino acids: CASSQVAGGQTQYF. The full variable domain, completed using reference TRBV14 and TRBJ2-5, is EAGVTQFPSHSVIEKGQTVTLRCDPISGHDNLYWYRRVMGKEIKFLLHFVKESKQDESGMPNNRFLAERTGGTYSTLKVQPAELEDSGVYFCASSQVAGGQTQYFGPGTRLLVL.

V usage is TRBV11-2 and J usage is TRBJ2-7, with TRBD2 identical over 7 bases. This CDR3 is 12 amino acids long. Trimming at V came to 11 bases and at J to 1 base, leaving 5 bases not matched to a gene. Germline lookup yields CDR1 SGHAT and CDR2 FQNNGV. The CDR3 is CALGGGSYEQYF. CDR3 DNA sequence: TGTGCCTTGGGGGGGGGGTCCTACGAGCAGTACTTC.

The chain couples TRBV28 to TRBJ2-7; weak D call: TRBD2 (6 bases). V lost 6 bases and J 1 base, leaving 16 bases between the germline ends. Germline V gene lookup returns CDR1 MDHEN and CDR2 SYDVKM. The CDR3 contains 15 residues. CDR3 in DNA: TGTGCCAGCAGCGTTGGAGGGCCCGAGTCCTACGAGCAGTACTTC. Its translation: CASSVGGPESYEQYF.